This T cell receptor beta chain is from a study of blood T cell repertoires in COVID-19. Trimming stripped 1 base from V and 6 bases from J, with 8 bases between. CDR3 length equals 13 residues. Germline CDR1 KGHSH, CDR2 LQKENI. Using immunoSEQ multiplex PCR, the repertoire was profiled, and TCRdb retains in-frame clones only, with some absent. The sample lists under 95,000 clones; around 80% were seen once. Sequencing input: peripheral blood. The source is a man in his 60s with active or convalescent COVID-19. J is TRBJ2-3 and V is TRBV18, with a possible D match to TRBD1 (6 bases). The CDR3 DNA reads TGTGCCAGCTCACCACGGGACACTGATACGCAGTATTTT. Protein sequence: CASSPRDTDTQYF.